This T cell receptor beta chain was identified during a study of T cell responses to AZD1222 COVID-19 vaccine. Assay: immunoSEQ multiplex PCR; the TCRdb copy retains only in-frame clones and omits some. The sample yields about 100,000 clones, about 86% seen once. The length of the CDR3 is 15 residues. J gave up 4 bases and V 0 bases, and 5 bases lay outside the gene matches. CDR1 SGDLS and CDR2 YYNGEE come from the germline V gene. The V call is TRBV9, the J call TRBJ2-7; 9 nucleotides line up with TRBD1. The sample here was peripheral blood, taken on day 0 of AZD1222 vaccination. The source is an adult in good health. The CDR3 DNA follows: TGTGCCAGCAGCGTAGGGGGACAGGGTCTATACGAGCAGTACTTC. It is translated as CASSVGGQGLYEQYF. Based on the CDR3 plus reference TRBV9 and TRBJ2-7, the full variable domain is DSGVTQTPKHLITATGQRVTLRCSPRSGDLSVYWYQQSLDQGLQFLIQYYNGEERAKGNILERFSAQQFPDLHSELNLSSLELGDSALYFCASSVGGQGLYEQYFGPGTRLTVT.